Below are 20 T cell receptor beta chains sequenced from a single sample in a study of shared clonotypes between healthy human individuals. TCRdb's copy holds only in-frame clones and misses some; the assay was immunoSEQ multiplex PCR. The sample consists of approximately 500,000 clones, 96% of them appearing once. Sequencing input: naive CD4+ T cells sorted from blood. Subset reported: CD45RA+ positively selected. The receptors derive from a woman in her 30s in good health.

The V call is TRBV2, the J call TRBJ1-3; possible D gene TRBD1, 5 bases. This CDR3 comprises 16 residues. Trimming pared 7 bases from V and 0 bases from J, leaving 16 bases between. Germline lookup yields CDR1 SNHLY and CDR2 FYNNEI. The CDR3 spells CASKPQGFFSGNTIYF. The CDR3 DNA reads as TGTGCCAGCAAGCCTCAGGGTTTTTTCTCTGGAAACACCATATATTTT.

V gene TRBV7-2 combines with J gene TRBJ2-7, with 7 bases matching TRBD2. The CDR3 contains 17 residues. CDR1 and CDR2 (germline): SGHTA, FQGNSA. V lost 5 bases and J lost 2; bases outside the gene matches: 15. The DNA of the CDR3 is TGTGCCAGCAGCCAGACTAGCATCATACCGAAGCCCTACGAGCAGTACTTC. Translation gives CASSQTSIIPKPYEQYF.

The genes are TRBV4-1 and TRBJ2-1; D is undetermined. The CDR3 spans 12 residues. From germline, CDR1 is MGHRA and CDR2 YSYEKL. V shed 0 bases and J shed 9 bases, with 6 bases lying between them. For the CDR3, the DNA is TGCGCCAGCAGCCAAGAGGGCGTTGAGCAGTTCTTC. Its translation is CASSQEGVEQFF.

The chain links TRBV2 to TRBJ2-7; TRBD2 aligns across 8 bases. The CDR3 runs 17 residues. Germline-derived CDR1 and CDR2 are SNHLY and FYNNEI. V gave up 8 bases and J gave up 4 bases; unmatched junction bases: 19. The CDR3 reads CASSRLGGSSGLYEQYF. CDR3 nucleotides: TGTGCCAGCTCCCGATTGGGGGGTTCTAGCGGGCTATACGAGCAGTACTTC.

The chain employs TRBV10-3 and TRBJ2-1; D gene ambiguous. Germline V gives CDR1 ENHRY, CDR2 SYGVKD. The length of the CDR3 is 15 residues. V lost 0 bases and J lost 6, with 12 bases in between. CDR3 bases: TGTGCCATCAGTGAGTCTCTGGAACAGTTCAATGAGCAGTTCTTC. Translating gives CAISESLEQFNEQFF.

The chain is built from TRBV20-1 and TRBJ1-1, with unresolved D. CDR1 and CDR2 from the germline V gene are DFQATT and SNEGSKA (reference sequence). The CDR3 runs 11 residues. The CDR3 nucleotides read TGCAGCGCCGCGGGGTCGGGTGAAGCTTTCTTT. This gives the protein CSAAGSGEAFF.

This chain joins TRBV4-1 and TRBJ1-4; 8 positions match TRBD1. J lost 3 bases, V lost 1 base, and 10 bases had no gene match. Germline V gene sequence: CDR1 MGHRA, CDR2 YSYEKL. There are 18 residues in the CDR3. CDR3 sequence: CASSQVDTGGAANEKLFF. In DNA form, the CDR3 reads TGCGCCAGCAGCCAAGTTGATACAGGGGGTGCGGCTAATGAAAAACTGTTTTTT.

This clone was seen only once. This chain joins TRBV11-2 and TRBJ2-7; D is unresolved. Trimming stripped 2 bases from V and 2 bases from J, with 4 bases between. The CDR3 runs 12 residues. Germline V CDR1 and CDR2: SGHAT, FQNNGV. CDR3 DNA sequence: TGTGCCAGCAGCTTAACCCCCTACGAGCAGTACTTC. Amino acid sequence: CASSLTPYEQYF.

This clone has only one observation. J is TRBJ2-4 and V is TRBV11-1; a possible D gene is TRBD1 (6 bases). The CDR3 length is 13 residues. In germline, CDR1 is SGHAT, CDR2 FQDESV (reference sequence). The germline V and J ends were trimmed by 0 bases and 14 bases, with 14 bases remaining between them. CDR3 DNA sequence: TGTGCCAGCAGCTTAGCGGGTGGACAGCCTGAGTACTTC. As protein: CASSLAGGQPEYF.

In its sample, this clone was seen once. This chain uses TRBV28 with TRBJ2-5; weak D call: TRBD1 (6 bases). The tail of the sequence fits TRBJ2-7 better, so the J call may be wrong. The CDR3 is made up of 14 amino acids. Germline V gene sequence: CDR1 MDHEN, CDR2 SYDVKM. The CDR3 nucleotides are TGTGCCAGCACCTTAGGAAACAGGGCGGGCGAGCAGTACTTC. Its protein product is CASTLGNRAGEQYF.

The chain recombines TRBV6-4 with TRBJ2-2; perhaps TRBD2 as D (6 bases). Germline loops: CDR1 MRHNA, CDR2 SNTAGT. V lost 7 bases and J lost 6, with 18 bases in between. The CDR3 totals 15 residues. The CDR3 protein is CASKWRESSAGELFF. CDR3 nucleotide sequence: TGTGCCAGCAAATGGCGGGAATCCAGTGCCGGGGAGCTGTTTTTT.

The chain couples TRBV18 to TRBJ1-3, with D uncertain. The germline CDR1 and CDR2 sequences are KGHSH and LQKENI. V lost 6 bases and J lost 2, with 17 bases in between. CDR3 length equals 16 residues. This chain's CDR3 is CASSRDWLPTGNTIYF. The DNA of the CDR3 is TGTGCCAGCTCCCGTGATTGGTTACCGACTGGAAACACCATATATTTT. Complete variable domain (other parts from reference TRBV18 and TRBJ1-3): NAGVMQNPRHLVRRRGQEARLRCSPMKGHSHVYWYRQLPEEGLKFMVYLQKENIIDESGMPKERFSAEFPKEGPSILRIQQVVRGDSAAYFCASSRDWLPTGNTIYFGEGSWLTVV.

The CDR3 coding sequence is TGTGCCAGCAGTAACCCTACTTACACTGAAGCTTTCTTT. Residues: CASSNPTYTEAFF. The chain uses TRBV27 and TRBJ1-1; D not certain. The V gene lost 5 bases and the J gene lost 3 bases, with 10 bases spanning the gap. There are 13 residues in the CDR3. Germline V gene lookup returns CDR1 MNHEY and CDR2 SMNVEV (reference sequence).

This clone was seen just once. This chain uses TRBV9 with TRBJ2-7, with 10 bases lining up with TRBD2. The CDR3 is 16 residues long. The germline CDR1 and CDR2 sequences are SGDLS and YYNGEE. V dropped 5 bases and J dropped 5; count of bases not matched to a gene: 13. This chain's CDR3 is CASSEEASGSYNEQYF. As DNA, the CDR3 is TGTGCCAGCAGTGAAGAGGCTAGCGGGAGCTACAACGAGCAGTACTTC.

The CDR3, as DNA: TGTGCCAGCAGCCCTACTGAGAACACTGAAGCTTTCTTT. It codes for CASSPTENTEAFF. This chain uses TRBV7-8 with TRBJ1-1; D not resolved. V shed 5 bases and J shed 1 base, with 8 bases lying between them. The CDR3 contains 13 residues. Per the germline V gene, CDR1 is SGHVS and CDR2 is FQNEAQ.

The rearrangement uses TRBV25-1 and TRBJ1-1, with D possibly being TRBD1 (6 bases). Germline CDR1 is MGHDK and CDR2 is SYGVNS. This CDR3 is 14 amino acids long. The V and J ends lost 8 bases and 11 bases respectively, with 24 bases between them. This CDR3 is CASRSDRNLLGAFF. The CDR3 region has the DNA TGTGCCAGCCGCTCGGACAGAAACCTCCTGGGGGCTTTCTTT.

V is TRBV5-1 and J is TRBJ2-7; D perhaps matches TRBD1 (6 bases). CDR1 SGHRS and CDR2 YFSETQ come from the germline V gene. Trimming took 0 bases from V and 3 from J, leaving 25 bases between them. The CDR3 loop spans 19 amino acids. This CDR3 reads CASSLDPRTAIQKRYEQYF. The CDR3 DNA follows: TGCGCCAGCAGCTTGGACCCCAGGACAGCGATCCAGAAACGCTACGAGCAGTACTTC.

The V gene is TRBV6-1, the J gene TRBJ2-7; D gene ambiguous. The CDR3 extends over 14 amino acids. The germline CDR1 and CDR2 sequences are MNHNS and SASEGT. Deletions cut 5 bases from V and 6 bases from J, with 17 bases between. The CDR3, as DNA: TGTGCCAGCAGTACCGACGGCCGGGCGAGCGAGCAGTACTTC. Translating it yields CASSTDGRASEQYF.

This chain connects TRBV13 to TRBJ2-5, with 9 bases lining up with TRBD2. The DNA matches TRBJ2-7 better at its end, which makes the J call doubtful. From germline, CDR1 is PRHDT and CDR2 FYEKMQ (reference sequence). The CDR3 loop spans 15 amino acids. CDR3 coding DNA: TGTGCCAGCAGCTTCATTCTAGCGGGATCTTACGAGCAGTACTTC. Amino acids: CASSFILAGSYEQYF.

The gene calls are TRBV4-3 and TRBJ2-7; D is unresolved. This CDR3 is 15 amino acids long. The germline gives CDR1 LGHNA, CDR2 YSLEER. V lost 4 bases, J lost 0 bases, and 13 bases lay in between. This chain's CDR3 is CASSPSGLLSYEQYF. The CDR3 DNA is TGCGCCAGCAGCCCGTCCGGGCTCCTCTCCTACGAGCAGTACTTC.